This TCR beta chain was documented in a study of cytomegalovirus exposure and HLA in healthy donors. As for the study in general: The approximately 670 first-cohort repertoires and the 100 to 150 validation repertoires shared the same platform, a later analysis reported.

General study points: Some TCR beta chains (roughly 150 of them) were listed as cytomegalovirus-associated. The tendency of first-cohort TCR clusters to co-occur in the 120 or so validation repertoires emerged from a later analysis. It was reportedly the case that the classifier diagnosed cytomegalovirus status with high specificity and sensitivity.

Using immunoSEQ multiplex PCR, the repertoire was profiled, and TCRdb retains in-frame clones only, with some absent. The table records about 40,000 clones, approximately 93% of them present only once. Germline-derived CDR1 and CDR2 are MNHEY and SVGAGI. CDR3 length equals 13 residues. Trimming pared 6 bases from V and 7 bases from J, leaving 13 bases between. Concerning this clone itself: Its antigen is unknown.

The sample consisted of PBMCs. The rearrangement links TRBV6-5 to TRBJ1-5; maybe TRBD1 (5 bases). This sequence originates from a woman aged 18-29 years in good health and CMV-seronegative. The CDR3 nucleotides read TGTGCCAGCAGCCGAAGGGGCGGCCAGCCCCAGCATTTT. This gives the protein CASSRRGGQPQHF.